One and the same sample provided the 7 T cell receptor beta chains below, sequenced in a study of identical twins. TCRdb re-derived calls from the 5' RACE reads in MiXCR, one entry per CDR3 protein. The data hold some 690,000 distinct CDR3 sequences, with about 20% observed a single time. Separately, the same data were catalogued under a study of T cells expressing NK-cell markers.

The sequenced material came from PBMCs. The receptors originated from a woman younger than 35 in good health.

This sequence joins TRBV2 and TRBJ2-7; weak D call: TRBD2 (7 bases). The CDR3 is made up of 13 amino acids. Germline V lookup: CDR1 SNHLY, CDR2 FYNNEI. Between the trimmed V and J ends, which lost 11 bases and 0 bases, there was a span of 14 bases. The DNA of the CDR3 is TGTGCCGGGGCGGGGGCGAGCTCCTACGAGCAGTACTTC. It yields the protein CAGAGASSYEQYF.

This clonotype was counted between two and nine times. The chain couples TRBV20-1 to TRBJ2-3; 9 bases align to TRBD2. Germline V gives CDR1 DFQATT, CDR2 SNEGSKA (reference sequence). The CDR3 has 14 residues. V lost 4 bases, J lost 4 bases, and 6 bases stayed unmatched. CDR3 amino acids: CSAIAGVFSDTQYF. The DNA for the CDR3 is TGCAGTGCTATAGCGGGAGTTTTTTCAGATACGCAGTATTTT.

This clonotype was seen ten or more times. The chain employs TRBV14 and TRBJ2-1; 7 nucleotides align to TRBD2. V was clipped by 4 bases and J by 7 bases; unmatched bases: 16. Germline-derived CDR1 and CDR2 are SGHDN and FVKESK. The CDR3 sequence is 17 residues long. In DNA, the CDR3 is TGTGCCAGCAGCCCTCTGGTAGCGGGTATGTTTCGGAATGAGCAGTTCTTC. Its translation is CASSPLVAGMFRNEQFF.

This clonotype was picked up a small number of times. The chain couples TRBV20-1 to TRBJ2-1; no reliable D call. Trimming removed 5 bases from V and 5 bases from J, with 13 bases in between. CDR1 and CDR2 from the germline V gene are DFQATT and SNEGSKA (reference sequence). The CDR3 contains 13 residues. CDR3: CSAPGPWDNEQFF. CDR3 sequence (DNA): TGCAGTGCTCCAGGCCCGTGGGACAATGAGCAGTTCTTC.

V usage is TRBV28 and J usage is TRBJ2-7, with D perhaps TRBD2 (6 bases). This CDR3 spans 13 amino acids. With 7 bases removed from V and 6 bases from J, the gap between germline ends came to 16 bases. Germline-derived CDR1 and CDR2 are MDHEN and SYDVKM. The CDR3 protein is CASNYRSGSEQYF. In nucleotides, the CDR3 is TGTGCCAGCAATTATAGGAGCGGGTCCGAGCAGTACTTC. The complete variable domain, with remaining parts taken from reference TRBV28 and TRBJ2-7, reads DVKVTQSSRYLVKRTGEKVFLECVQDMDHENMFWYRQDPGLGLRLIYFSYDVKMKEKGDIPEGYSVSREKKERFSLILESASTNQTSMYLCASNYRSGSEQYFGPGTRLTVT.

This clonotype was seen only a few times. The V and J genes are TRBV27 and TRBJ2-7, with 7 bases lining up with TRBD1. Germline CDR1 MNHEY, CDR2 SMNVEV (reference sequence). The length of the CDR3 is 14 residues. Germline trimming cut 0 bases from V and 4 bases from J; bases unmatched to any gene: 3. This chain's CDR3 is CASSLSADRYEQYF. CDR3 in DNA: TGTGCCAGCAGTTTATCGGCGGACAGGTACGAGCAGTACTTC.

This clonotype was counted only a few times. The J gene is TRBJ2-7, the V gene TRBV5-6, with D possibly being TRBD2 (6 bases). Trimming cost V 4 bases and J 0 bases, with 14 bases left between them. CDR1 and CDR2 from the germline V gene are SGHDT and YYEEEE. The CDR3 has 15 residues. The CDR3 nucleotides read TGTGCCAGCAGCAAGGGACTCCTACTCTCCTACGAGCAGTACTTC. It translates to CASSKGLLLSYEQYF.